Each of the 27 T cell receptor beta chains below was sequenced from the same sample in a study of T cell clonality in common variable immunodeficiency. The repertoire was sequenced with immunoSEQ multiplex PCR; TCRdb's copy has only in-frame clones and lacks some. The sample presents about 34,000 clones, none singletons. Sample: peripheral blood mononuclear cells. These receptors were taken from a person aged 18-70 years in good health.

This clone showed up many times. The read comes to an end 3 residues before the CDR3 does, leaving the germline J gene to fill in the end. V and J are TRBV11-2 and TRBJ2-2; D not certain. Germline CDR1 SGHAT, CDR2 FQNNGV. Trimming pared 5 bases from V and 7 bases from J, leaving 5 bases between. The CDR3 spans 11 residues. The CDR3 protein is CASSAGGELFF. The CDR3 bases that were read are TGTGCCAGCAGCGCCGGCGGGGAG.

This clone showed up many times. The sequence runs out 3 residues before the end of the CDR3; the remainder is reconstructed from the germline J gene. V gene TRBV18 combines with J gene TRBJ2-7, with 7 bases identical to TRBD1. Trimming removed 1 base from V and 4 bases from J; junction bases left unmatched: 22. Germline V gene sequence: CDR1 KGHSH, CDR2 LQKENI. The CDR3 has 20 amino acids. CDR3 amino acids: CASSPRFDRQGGLSLYEQYF. Incomplete CDR3 DNA: TGTGCCAGCTCACCACGATTCGACCGACAGGGCGGTCTCTCCCTATACGAG.

Ten or more counts support this clone. The read gets to within 3 residues of the CDR3 end, and the germline J gene fills in the rest. V and J are TRBV5-1 and TRBJ1-6; tentatively, D is TRBD1 (5 bases). The germline gives CDR1 SGHRS, CDR2 YFSETQ. The germline V and J ends were trimmed by 2 bases and 7 bases, with 10 bases remaining between them. The CDR3 runs 14 residues. CDR3 region: CASSFQGGNSPLHF. The part of the CDR3 DNA that was read is TGCGCCAGCAGCTTCCAGGGAGGGAATTCACCC.

This clone was counted ten times or more. The sequenced fragment ends 3 residues before the CDR3 boundary, so the rest is inferred from the germline J gene. The chain recombines TRBV6-4 with TRBJ1-2, with D maybe TRBD1 (6 bases). The length of the CDR3 is 14 residues. Germline CDR1 reads MRHNA; CDR2 reads SNTAGT. CDR3 DNA, as far as it was read: TGTGCCAGCAGTGAAGGACTAGGGGGACATGAC. This sequence encodes CASSEGLGGHD. Given in full, the CDR3 is CASSEGLGGHDYTF.

Many counts were recorded for this clone. The chain's CDR3 is CASSRAGLGEQYF. CDR3 DNA, as far as it was read: TGTGCCAGCAGCCGCGCCGGGTTAGGCGAG. The rearrangement joins TRBV14 to TRBJ2-7; D gene unclear. The CDR3 end lies 3 residues beyond the end of the read and is filled in from the germline J gene. This CDR3 comprises 13 residues. Trimming cost V 4 bases and J 6 bases, with 13 bases left between them. Germline CDR1 and CDR2: SGHDN and FVKESK.

This clone was counted ten times or more. The sequenced fragment ends 3 residues before the CDR3 boundary, so the rest is inferred from the germline J gene. J is TRBJ1-2 and V is TRBV4-1; tentative D call: TRBD1 (6 bases). The V gene lost 4 bases and the J gene lost 3 bases, with 15 bases spanning the gap. Germline CDR1 reads MGHRA; CDR2 reads YSYEKL. The CDR3 spans 15 residues. CDR3: CASSPGAGVDYGYTF. CDR3 bases read: TGCGCCAGCAGCCCTGGAGCAGGGGTCGACTATGGC.

The table lists this clone with many counts. The read is 3 residues too short to cover the CDR3 end, so that end is filled in from the germline J gene. The chain links TRBV5-1 to TRBJ2-2, with D perhaps TRBD2 (6 bases). Germline values: CDR1 SGHRS, CDR2 YFSETQ. The CDR3 spans 16 residues. Between the trimmed V and J ends, which lost 3 bases and 3 bases, there was a span of 15 bases. CDR3 bases read: TGCGCCAGCAGCTATGAGACTAGTCGGGACACCGGGGAG. Encoded protein: CASSYETSRDTGE. The entire CDR3 protein reads CASSYETSRDTGELFF. The complete variable domain, with remaining parts taken from reference TRBV5-1 and TRBJ2-2, reads KAGVTQTPRYLIKTRGQQVTLSCSPISGHRSVSWYQQTPGQGLQFLFEYFSETQRNKGNFPGRFSGRQFSNSRSEMNVSTLELGDSALYLCASSYETSRDTGELFFGEGSRLTVL.

This clone has at least ten counts. The CDR3 end falls 3 residues outside the read, so it is completed with the germline J gene. This chain connects TRBV5-1 to TRBJ1-6, with 7 bases matching TRBD1. Per germline, CDR1 SGHRS and CDR2 YFSETQ. V was clipped by 4 bases and J by 0 bases; unmatched bases: 10. The CDR3 contains 18 residues. The CDR3 loop reads CASSPTGQLSSYNSPLHF. The DNA read from the CDR3 is TGCGCCAGCAGCCCGACGGGACAGTTGAGCTCCTATAATTCACCC.

This clone was observed many times. The read terminates 3 residues ahead of where the CDR3 ends, so the germline J gene completes it. This chain joins TRBV5-6 and TRBJ1-1; D gene ambiguous. CDR3 length: 15 amino acids. Germline CDR1 is SGHDT and CDR2 is YYEEEE. Trimming took 4 bases from V and 0 from J, leaving 13 bases between them. CDR3 protein: CASSRSLGLNTEAFF. CDR3 DNA, as far as it was read: TGTGCCAGCAGCCGATCTTTGGGCCTGAACACTGAA. The full variable domain, its missing parts supplied by reference TRBV5-6 and TRBJ1-1, is DAGVTQSPTHLIKTRGQQVTLRCSPKSGHDTVSWYQQALGQGPQFIFQYYEEEERQRGNFPDRFSGHQFPNYSSELNVNALLLGDSALYLCASSRSLGLNTEAFFGQGTRLTVV.

Of note for this clone: The sequenced fragment ends 3 residues before the CDR3 boundary, so the rest is inferred from the germline J gene. This rearrangement joins TRBV5-8 to TRBJ2-3, with TRBD1 matching 9 bases. With V trimmed by 4 bases and J by 5 bases, 5 bases remained unmatched. The germline gives CDR1 SGHTS, CDR2 YDEGEE. The CDR3 is 14 residues long. CDR3 bases read: TGTGCCAGCAGCCACAGGGGGCGGGGAGATACG. Translated: CASSHRGRGDT. The full CDR3 reads CASSHRGRGDTQYF.

This clone showed up many times. The read gets to within 3 residues of the CDR3 end, and the germline J gene fills in the rest. The chain carries TRBV5-1 and TRBJ2-4, with 10 bases matching TRBD1. The trim removed 4 bases at V and 3 bases at J, leaving 4 bases unmatched. Germline V gives CDR1 SGHRS, CDR2 YFSETQ. There are 15 residues in the CDR3. The CDR3 here is CASSGTGAGKNIQYF. The sequenced CDR3 bases are TGCGCCAGCAGCGGGACAGGGGCCGGCAAAAACATT.

This clone has ten or more counts. The part of the CDR3 DNA that was read is TGTGCCAGTAGTATAGGGCGGGAGAATCGTAACAATGAG. It yields the protein CASSIGRENRNNE. The entire CDR3 protein reads CASSIGRENRNNEQFF. The gene calls are TRBV19 and TRBJ2-1, with 7 bases that match TRBD2. The read ends 3 residues before the CDR3 terminus; that terminus is restored from the germline J gene. This CDR3 is 16 amino acids long. Germline CDR1 LNHDA, CDR2 SQIVND (reference sequence). Trimming took 1 base from V and 5 from J; bases not matched to a gene: 8.

This clone was counted ten times or more. The read ends 3 residues early relative to the CDR3; the germline J gene fills the gap. The chain employs TRBV5-8 and TRBJ1-1, with 9 positions matching TRBD1. Germline CDR1 SGHTS, CDR2 YDEGEE. CDR3 length: 15 amino acids. V shed 1 base and J 3 bases; nucleotides not matched to a gene: 4. CDR3 loop: CASSLWTGAHTEAFF. The CDR3 DNA, read in part, is TGTGCCAGCAGCTTGTGGACAGGGGCCCACACTGAA.

This clone was seen ten or more times. The read ends 3 residues before the CDR3 terminus; that terminus is restored from the germline J gene. The chain combines TRBV5-1 with TRBJ2-1; 7 nucleotides line up with TRBD1. The V gene end was trimmed by 4 bases and the J gene end by 5 bases; junction bases not matched to a gene: 9. The CDR3 length is 15 residues. Germline values: CDR1 SGHRS, CDR2 YFSETQ. The chain's CDR3 is CASSRQGPTNNEQFF. CDR3 DNA, as far as it was read: TGCGCCAGCAGCCGACAGGGACCGACAAACAATGAG.

This clone was seen many times. The read stops 3 residues short of the end of the CDR3; the missing end is completed from the germline J gene. The chain is built from TRBV20-1 and TRBJ1-1, with 8 bases fitting TRBD1. V lost 5 bases, J lost 5 bases, and 13 bases stayed unmatched. CDR1 and CDR2 (germline): DFQATT, SNEGSKA (reference sequence). This CDR3 spans 15 amino acids. CDR3 loop: CSAPDRVGVGTEAFF. The CDR3 bases that were read are TGCAGTGCTCCGGACAGGGTAGGGGTGGGTACTGAA.

This clone was observed many times. With the read ending 3 residues before the CDR3 end, the germline J gene is used to fill in that end. The chain carries TRBV19 and TRBJ2-3, with a possible D match to TRBD1 (6 bases). The CDR3 is 14 amino acids. Germline V CDR1 and CDR2: LNHDA, SQIVND (reference sequence). The V and J ends lost 3 bases and 3 bases respectively, with 10 bases between them. The covered CDR3 bases are TGTGCCAGTAGTATTGAGGGGGTGACAGATACG. It yields the protein CASSIEGVTDT. The whole CDR3 sequence is CASSIEGVTDTQYF.

The table lists this clone with many counts. The read comes to an end 3 residues before the CDR3 does, leaving the germline J gene to fill in the end. J is TRBJ2-1 and V is TRBV29-1; 10 nucleotides match TRBD2. V lost 7 bases to trimming and J lost 7 bases; unmatched junction nucleotides: 13. The germline V gene encodes CDR1 SQVTM and CDR2 ANQGSEA. The CDR3 runs to 15 residues. CDR3 DNA (partial): TGCAGCGGTGACCCGGCTAGCGGGAGAACAAATGAG. Its translation: CSGDPASGRTNE. The entire CDR3 reads CSGDPASGRTNEQFF.

This clone was counted many times. The sequenced fragment ends 3 residues before the CDR3 boundary, so the rest is inferred from the germline J gene. This chain joins TRBV12-3 or TRBV12-4 and TRBJ2-3; D gene ambiguous. V was clipped by 1 base and J by 2 bases, with 10 bases between them. The CDR3 extends over 15 amino acids. Here the CDR3 reads CASSLGGRPTDTQYF. Incomplete CDR3 DNA: TGTGCCAGCAGTTTAGGAGGCAGGCCCACAGATACG.

This clone was counted many times. The read falls 3 residues short of the CDR3 end, and the missing part is taken from the germline J gene. The chain employs TRBV18 and TRBJ1-6, with 7 bases lining up with TRBD1. Germline CDR1 and CDR2: KGHSH and LQKENI. The CDR3 spans 13 residues. The V segment lost 6 bases and the J segment 5 bases; nucleotides outside the gene matches: 1. The CDR3 is CASSGQDNSPLHF. The CDR3 bases that were read are TGTGCCAGCTCCGGACAGGATAATTCACCC.

This clone has ten or more counts. The read terminates 3 residues ahead of where the CDR3 ends, so the germline J gene completes it. The chain combines TRBV30 with TRBJ1-1, with a tentative D call TRBD1 (5 bases). V was shortened by 2 bases and J by 1 base, with 11 bases between the two germline ends. CDR3 length: 14 amino acids. Germline-derived CDR1 and CDR2 are GTSNPN and SVGIG (reference sequence). CDR3 amino acids: CAWSSEGANTEAFF. CDR3 bases read: TGTGCCTGGAGTAGTGAAGGGGCGAACACTGAA.

This clone was found many times. The read falls 3 residues short of the CDR3 end, and the missing part is taken from the germline J gene. The chain is built from TRBV7-6 and TRBJ2-3; maybe TRBD2 (6 bases). CDR3 length: 15 amino acids. The V gene's germline CDR1 is SGHVS and CDR2 FNYEAQ. V was clipped by 6 bases and J by 3 bases, with 16 bases between them. Incomplete CDR3 DNA: TGTGCCAGCAGTTACCAAGCGGGCCCGACAGATACG. It yields the protein CASSYQAGPTDT. The complete CDR3 protein is CASSYQAGPTDTQYF. Based on the CDR3 plus reference TRBV7-6 and TRBJ2-3, the full variable domain is GAGVSQSPRYKVTKRGQDVALRCDPISGHVSLYWYRQALGQGPEFLTYFNYEAQQDKSGLPNDRFSAERPEGSISTLTIQRTEQRDSAMYRCASSYQAGPTDTQYFGPGTRLTVL.

As for this clone: The read comes to an end 3 residues before the CDR3 does, leaving the germline J gene to fill in the end. The chain joins TRBV7-2 to TRBJ2-1; TRBD1 matches 7 bases. The CDR3 sequence is 14 residues long. Trimming cost V 7 bases and J 3 bases; bases outside gene matches: 6. Germline CDR1 SGHTA, CDR2 FQGNSA. CDR3 bases read: TGTGCCAGCACAGGGGGTCTTTACTACAATGAG. It is translated as CASTGGLYYNE. The CDR3 as a whole reads CASTGGLYYNEQFF.

This clone was recorded many times. The read stops 3 residues short of the end of the CDR3; the missing end is completed from the germline J gene. The chain joins TRBV12-3 or TRBV12-4 to TRBJ1-2; tentatively, D is TRBD1 (5 bases). This CDR3 is built from 14 residues. Trimming removed 3 bases at V and 4 bases at J, with 12 bases between. The CDR3 reads CASSLTRQGYGYTF. The covered CDR3 bases are TGTGCCAGCAGTTTGACTCGGCAGGGCTATGGC.

This clone was found many times. Read coverage stops 3 residues before the CDR3 terminus; the germline J gene supplies the remainder. The V gene is TRBV7-9, the J gene TRBJ2-7, with 7 bases lining up with TRBD1. The CDR3 is made up of 14 amino acids. Germline CDR1 and CDR2: SEHNR and FQNEAQ (reference sequence). The J segment lost 2 bases and the V segment lost 1 base, leaving 2 bases of the junction unmatched. CDR3: CASSLVGTAYEQYF. The part of the CDR3 DNA that was read is TGTGCCAGCAGCTTAGTGGGGACAGCCTACGAG.

This clone has a count of ten or more. The DNA read from the CDR3 is TGTGCCAGCAGTGTCGATAGCGGGGAGACC. Its translation: CASSVDSGET. The CDR3 as a whole reads CASSVDSGETQYF. V and J are TRBV6-4 and TRBJ2-5; 7 bases map to TRBD2. Sequencing ends 3 residues short of the CDR3 end; the germline J gene provides the rest. The CDR3 sequence is 13 residues long. Trimming at V came to 4 bases and at J to 5 bases, leaving 4 bases not matched to a gene. Germline loops: CDR1 MRHNA, CDR2 SNTAGT.

This clone was counted many times. The sequenced part of the CDR3 DNA is TGTGCCAGCAGCCCCAGGGGGCCCCTAGTAGGC. Amino acids: CASSPRGPLVG. The entire CDR3 is CASSPRGPLVGYTF. The rearrangement uses TRBV7-2 and TRBJ1-2; 8 positions match TRBD1. The read ends 3 residues early relative to the CDR3; the germline J gene fills the gap. This CDR3 comprises 14 residues. Per the germline V gene, CDR1 is SGHTA and CDR2 is FQGNSA.

This clone was seen at least ten times. The sequenced fragment ends 3 residues before the CDR3 boundary, so the rest is inferred from the germline J gene. The V and J genes are TRBV5-6 and TRBJ2-7; perhaps TRBD1 as D (6 bases). Germline V gene data show CDR1 as SGHDT and CDR2 as YYEEEE. The CDR3 has 14 residues. Deletions cut 2 bases from V and 1 base from J, with 10 bases between. Partial CDR3 DNA: TGTGCCAGCAGCTTCCGGGACAAGTCCTACGAG. Amino acid sequence: CASSFRDKSYE. The CDR3 in full is CASSFRDKSYEQYF. Full variable domain (rest looked up from reference TRBV5-6 and TRBJ2-7): DAGVTQSPTHLIKTRGQQVTLRCSPKSGHDTVSWYQQALGQGPQFIFQYYEEEERQRGNFPDRFSGHQFPNYSSELNVNALLLGDSALYLCASSFRDKSYEQYFGPGTRLTVT.